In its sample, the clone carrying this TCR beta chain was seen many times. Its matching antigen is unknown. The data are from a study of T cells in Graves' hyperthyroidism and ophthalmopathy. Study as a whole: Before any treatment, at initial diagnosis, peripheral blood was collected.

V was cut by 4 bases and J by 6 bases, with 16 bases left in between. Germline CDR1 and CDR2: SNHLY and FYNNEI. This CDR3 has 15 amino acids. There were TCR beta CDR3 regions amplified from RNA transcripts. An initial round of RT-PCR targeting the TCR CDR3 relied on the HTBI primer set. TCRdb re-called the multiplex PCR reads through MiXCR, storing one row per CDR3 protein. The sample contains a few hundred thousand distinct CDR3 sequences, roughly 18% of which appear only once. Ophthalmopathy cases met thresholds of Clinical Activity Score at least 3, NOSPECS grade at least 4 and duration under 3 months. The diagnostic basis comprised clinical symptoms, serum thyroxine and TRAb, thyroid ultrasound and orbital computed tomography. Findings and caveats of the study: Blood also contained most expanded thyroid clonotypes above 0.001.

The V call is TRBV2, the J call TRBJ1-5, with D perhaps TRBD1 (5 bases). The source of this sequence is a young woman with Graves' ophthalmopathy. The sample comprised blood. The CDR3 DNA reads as TGTGCCAGCAGTGCGCAGGGTATTAAGGGTCAGCCCCAGCATTTT. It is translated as CASSAQGIKGQPQHF.